One sample yielded the 6 T cell receptor beta chains listed below, sequenced in a study of blood T cell repertoires in COVID-19 (TCRdb year 2020). The library was generated by the immunoSEQ multiplex PCR assay. TCRdb took over this immuneACCESS table, retaining in-frame rearrangements with V and J assigned. Such tables are incomplete; in checked studies, under half of the missing clones stem from an unresolved V gene, and the remainder is unexplained. For this sample there are about 250,000 clones; around four fifths appear just once. The ten largest account for approximately 9% of the sample. The sequenced sample was peripheral blood. Source of these receptors: a middle-aged man with active or convalescent COVID-19.

This rearrangement joins TRBV6-6 to TRBJ1-2; 7 bases match TRBD1. V lost 5 bases to trimming and J lost 5 bases; unmatched junction nucleotides: 14. This CDR3 is built from 16 residues. In germline, CDR1 is MNHNY, CDR2 SVGAGI (reference sequence). CDR3 sequence: CASSPGQNLIFYGYTF. The DNA for the CDR3 is TGTGCCAGCAGTCCGGGACAGAACCTGATTTTTTATGGCTACACCTTC.

Written as DNA, the CDR3 is TGTGCCAGCAGCTTGGTACCCACAGGGTTGGCCAAAAACATTCAGTACTTC. It encodes CASSLVPTGLAKNIQYF. The chain uses TRBV5-5 and TRBJ2-4, with D possibly being TRBD1 (6 bases). This CDR3 is 17 amino acids long. V was clipped by 0 bases and J by 1 base, with 14 bases between them. CDR1 SGHKS and CDR2 YYEKEE come from the germline V gene (reference sequence).

This sequence joins TRBV7-2 and TRBJ1-1; 7 bases match TRBD1. J gave up 0 bases and V 5 bases, and 3 bases lay outside the gene matches. The CDR3 has 14 residues. CDR1 and CDR2 (germline): SGHTA, FQGNSA. The CDR3 region is CASSPDRVNTEAFF. CDR3 sequence (DNA): TGTGCCAGCAGCCCCGACAGGGTGAACACTGAAGCTTTCTTT.

The chain links TRBV10-3 to TRBJ1-1; the D gene is possibly TRBD1 (6 bases). This CDR3 is built from 15 residues. Germline CDR1 and CDR2: ENHRY and SYGVKD. V shed 6 bases and J shed 2 bases, with 16 bases lying between them. The chain's CDR3 is CAIRGVGTSNTEAFF. The CDR3 DNA follows: TGTGCCATCAGGGGGGTCGGGACAAGTAACACTGAAGCTTTCTTT.

The table lists this clone with a count of one. V usage is TRBV6-5 and J usage is TRBJ2-5, with unresolved D. The germline V and J ends were trimmed by 2 bases and 4 bases, with 11 bases remaining between them. This CDR3 spans 14 amino acids. CDR1 and CDR2 from the germline V gene are MNHEY and SVGAGI. The CDR3 bases are TGTGCCAGCAGTTACGCTTTGGGCGCAGAGACCCAGTACTTC. It is translated as CASSYALGAETQYF.

The chain combines TRBV5-4 with TRBJ2-1; 12 bases line up with TRBD2. V was pared by 0 bases and J by 8 bases, with 6 bases of the junction left unmatched. The CDR3 contains 16 residues. CDR1 SGHNT and CDR2 YYREEE come from the germline V gene (reference sequence). As DNA, the CDR3 is TGTGCCAGCAGCTTGGTGACTAGCGGGAGCGGGGATGAGCAGTTCTTC. Residues: CASSLVTSGSGDEQFF.